Presented here are 2 T cell receptor beta chains from one specimen sequenced in a study of CD8 T cells in ankylosing spondylitis. From the 5' RACE reads, TCRdb called clonotypes with MiXCR, one entry per CDR3 protein. The sample includes around 23,000 distinct CDR3 sequences, 17% seen only once; the top ten take 28%. Sequenced input: blood. Every receptor here comes from a male donor with ankylosing spondylitis or in good health (not recorded which).

This clonotype was counted between two and nine times. The gene calls are TRBV6-1 and TRBJ2-3; D gene unclear. The germline V gene has CDR1 MNHNS and CDR2 SASEGT. With 3 bases removed from V and 6 bases from J, the gap between germline ends came to 7 bases. This CDR3 has 12 amino acids. The CDR3, as DNA: TGTGCCAGCAGTGATTACAGCGATACGCAGTATTTT. This encodes CASSDYSDTQYF.

This clonotype was seen a few times. The V gene is TRBV20-1, the J gene TRBJ1-5; 8 nucleotides line up with TRBD1. Trimming removed 3 bases from V and 3 bases from J; junction bases left unmatched: 7. CDR3 length equals 15 residues. Germline values: CDR1 DFQATT, CDR2 SNEGSKA (reference sequence). The CDR3 bases are TGCAGTGCTAGCATCCGGACAGGGCCCAATCAGCCCCAGCATTTT. It translates to CSASIRTGPNQPQHF.